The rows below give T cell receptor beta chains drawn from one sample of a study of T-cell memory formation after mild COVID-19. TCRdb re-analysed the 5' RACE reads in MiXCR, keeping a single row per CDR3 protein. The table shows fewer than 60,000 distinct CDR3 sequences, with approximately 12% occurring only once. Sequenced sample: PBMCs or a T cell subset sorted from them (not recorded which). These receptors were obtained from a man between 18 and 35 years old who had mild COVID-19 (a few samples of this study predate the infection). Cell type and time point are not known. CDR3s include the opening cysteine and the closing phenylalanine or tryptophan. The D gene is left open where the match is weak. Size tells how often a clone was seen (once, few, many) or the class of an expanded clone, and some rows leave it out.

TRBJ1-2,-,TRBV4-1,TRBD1,CASSQGTGGAGYGYTF,TGCGCCAGCAGCCAAGGAACAGGGGGCGCCGGCTATGGCTACACCTTC
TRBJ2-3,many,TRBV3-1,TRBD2,CASSQGETSGLSTDTQYF,TGTGCCAGCAGCCAAGGGGAGACTAGCGGATTGAGCACAGATACGCAGTATTTT
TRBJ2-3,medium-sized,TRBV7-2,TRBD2,CASSFVAGTDTQYF,TGTGCCAGCAGCTTCGTAGCGGGGACAGATACGCAGTATTTT
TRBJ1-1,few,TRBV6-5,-,CASSYSRGTNTEAFF,TGTGCCAGCAGTTACTCGCGGGGAACAAACACTGAAGCTTTCTTT
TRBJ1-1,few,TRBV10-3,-,CAISDSTGLEAFF,TGTGCCATCAGTGACTCGACAGGACTTGAAGCTTTCTTT
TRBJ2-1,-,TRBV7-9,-,CASRAYGDPSYNEQFF,TGTGCCAGCAGGGCCTACGGGGATCCCTCCTACAATGAGCAGTTCTTC
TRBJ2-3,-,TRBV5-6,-,CASSLVKRRSTDTQYF,TGTGCCAGCAGCTTGGTTAAGAGACGTAGCACAGATACGCAGTATTTT
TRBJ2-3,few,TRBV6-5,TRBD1,CASSPQLTGGSPDTQYF,TGTGCCAGCAGTCCCCAGTTGACAGGGGGCAGTCCAGATACGCAGTATTTT
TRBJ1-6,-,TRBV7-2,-,CASSLEGRSPLHF,TGTGCCAGCAGCTTAGAGGGAAGATCACCCCTCCACTTT
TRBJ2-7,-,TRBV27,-,CASSNNYEQYF,TGTGCCAGCAGTAACAACTACGAGCAGTACTTC
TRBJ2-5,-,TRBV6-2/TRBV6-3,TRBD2,CASSFLTSGQETQYF,TGTGCCAGCAGTTTCCTGACTAGCGGACAAGAGACCCAGTACTTC
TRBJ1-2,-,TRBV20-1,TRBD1,CSASRDRGENGYTF,TGCAGTGCTAGCCGGGACAGGGGAGAAAATGGCTACACCTTC
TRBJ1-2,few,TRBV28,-,CASADRTVYYGYTF,TGTGCCAGCGCGGACCGGACGGTGTACTATGGCTACACCTTC
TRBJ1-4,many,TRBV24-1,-,CATSDSVAGDEKLFF,TGTGCCACCAGTGACTCGGTCGCGGGCGATGAAAAACTGTTTTTT
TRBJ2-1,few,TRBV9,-,CASRPLSSYNEQFF,TGTGCCAGCAGACCCCTGAGCTCCTACAATGAGCAGTTCTTC
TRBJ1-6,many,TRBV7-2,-,CASTSSPGPNSPLHF,TGTGCCAGCACCTCAAGTCCAGGGCCGAATTCACCCCTCCACTTT
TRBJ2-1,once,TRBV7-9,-,CASSRDGTYYEQFF,TGTGCCAGCAGCCGGGACGGCACCTACTATGAGCAGTTCTTC
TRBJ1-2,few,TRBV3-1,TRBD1,CASRGQGALGYTF,TGTGCCAGCAGAGGTCAGGGGGCGCTGGGCTACACCTTC
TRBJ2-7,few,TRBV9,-,CASSRGGTGTYEQYF,TGTGCCAGCAGCCGCGGGGGGACAGGGACCTACGAGCAGTACTTC
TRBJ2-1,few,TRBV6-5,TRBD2,CASSYSFASGVGNEQFF,TGTGCCAGCAGTTACTCCTTCGCTAGCGGGGTGGGCAATGAGCAGTTCTTC
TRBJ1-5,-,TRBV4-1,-,CASSQRRVSNQPQHF,TGCGCCAGCAGCCAGAGGAGGGTCAGCAATCAGCCCCAGCATTTT
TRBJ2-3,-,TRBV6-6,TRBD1,CASRVSTGADTQYF,TGTGCCAGCAGAGTTTCTACAGGGGCAGATACGCAGTATTTT
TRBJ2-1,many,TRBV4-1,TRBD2,CASSQPAGGLLDEQFF,TGCGCCAGCAGCCAACCAGCGGGGGGGCTCTTGGATGAGCAGTTCTTC
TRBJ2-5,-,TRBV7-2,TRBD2,CASGLVRLASGETQYF,TGTGCCAGCGGCTTAGTACGACTAGCCTCCGGGGAGACCCAGTACTTC
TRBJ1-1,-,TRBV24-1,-,CATSDLRDLNEAFF,TGTGCCACCAGTGATTTACGCGACCTCAATGAAGCTTTCTTT
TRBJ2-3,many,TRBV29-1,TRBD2,CSVARGGPDTQYF,TGCAGCGTTGCACGGGGGGGCCCAGATACGCAGTATTTT
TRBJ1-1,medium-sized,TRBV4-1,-,CASSLMAQENTEAFF,TGCGCCAGCAGCCTTATGGCACAGGAGAACACTGAAGCTTTCTTT
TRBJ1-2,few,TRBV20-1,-,CSARERGSLYGYTF,TGCAGTGCTAGAGAGAGGGGCAGCCTCTATGGCTACACCTTC
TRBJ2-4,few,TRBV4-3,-,CASSQGLQGIGGNIQYF,TGCGCCAGCAGCCAAGGACTACAGGGTATCGGGGGGAACATTCAGTACTTC
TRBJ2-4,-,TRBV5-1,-,CASSLASFQPSFKNIQYF,TGCGCCAGCAGCTTGGCATCCTTCCAACCCTCCTTTAAAAACATTCAGTACTTC
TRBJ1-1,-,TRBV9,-,CASSPGRGEADTEAFF,TGTGCCAGCAGCCCCGGCCGGGGGGAGGCGGACACTGAAGCTTTCTTT
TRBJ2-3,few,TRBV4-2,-,CASSPGRLSSTDTQYF,TGTGCCAGCAGCCCCGGACGGCTCTCCAGCACAGATACGCAGTATTTT
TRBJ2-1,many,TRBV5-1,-,CASSLDPNNEQFF,TGCGCCAGCAGCTTGGACCCGAACAATGAGCAGTTCTTC
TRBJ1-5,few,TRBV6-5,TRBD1,CASGELGDRVSNQPQHF,TGTGCCAGCGGAGAGTTAGGGGACAGGGTGAGCAATCAGCCCCAGCATTTT
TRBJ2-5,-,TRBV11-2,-,CASSLDPGPIETQYF,TGTGCCAGCAGCTTAGATCCGGGCCCCATAGAGACCCAGTACTTC
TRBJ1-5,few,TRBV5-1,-,CASSLVPGGVGQPQHF,TGCGCCAGCAGCTTGGTGCCGGGTGGGGTTGGACAGCCCCAGCATTTT
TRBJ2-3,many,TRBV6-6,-,CASSYTSGGQRLTDTQYF,TGTGCCAGCAGTTATACCTCCGGAGGACAGCGTCTCACAGATACGCAGTATTTT
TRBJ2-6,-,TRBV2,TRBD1,CASSALQGFTWEGANVLTF,TGTGCCAGCAGCGCCTTACAGGGGTTTACTTGGGAGGGGGCCAACGTCCTGACTTTC
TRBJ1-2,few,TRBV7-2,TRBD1,CASSPDRVNYGYTF,TGTGCCAGCAGCCCCGACAGGGTTAACTATGGCTACACCTTC
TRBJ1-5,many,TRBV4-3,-,CASSQDYRGLGQPQHF,TGCGCCAGCAGCCAAGATTACCGGGGATTAGGTCAGCCCCAGCATTTT
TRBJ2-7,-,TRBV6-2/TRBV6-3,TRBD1,CASSQRDSAYEQYF,TGTGCCAGCAGTCAAAGGGACAGCGCCTACGAGCAGTACTTC
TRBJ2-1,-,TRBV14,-,CASSQPHNEQFF,TGTGCCAGCAGCCAACCCCACAATGAGCAGTTCTTC
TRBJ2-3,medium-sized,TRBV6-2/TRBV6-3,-,CASTLSDRPTDTQYF,TGTGCCAGCACCCTCTCGGACCGACCCACAGATACGCAGTATTTT
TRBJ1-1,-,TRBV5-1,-,CASSRVGRTEAFF,TGCGCCAGCAGCCGAGTGGGGCGCACTGAAGCTTTCTTT